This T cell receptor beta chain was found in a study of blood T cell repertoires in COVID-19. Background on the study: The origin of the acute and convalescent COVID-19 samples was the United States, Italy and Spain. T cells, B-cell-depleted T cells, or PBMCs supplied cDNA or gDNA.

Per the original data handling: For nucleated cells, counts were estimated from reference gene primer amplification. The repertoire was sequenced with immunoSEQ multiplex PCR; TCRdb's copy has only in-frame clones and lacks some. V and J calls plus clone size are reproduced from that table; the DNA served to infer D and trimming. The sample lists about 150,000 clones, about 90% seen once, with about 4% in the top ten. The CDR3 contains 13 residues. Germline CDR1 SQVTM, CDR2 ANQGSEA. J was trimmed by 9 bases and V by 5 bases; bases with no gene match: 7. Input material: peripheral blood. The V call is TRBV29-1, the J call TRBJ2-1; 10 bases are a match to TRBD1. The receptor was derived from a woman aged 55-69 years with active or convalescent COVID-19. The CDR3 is CSVWDRGAGEQFF. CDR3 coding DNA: TGCAGCGTTTGGGACAGGGGCGCGGGTGAGCAGTTCTTC.